This T cell receptor (beta chain) is from a study of shared clonotypes between healthy human individuals. Whole-study results and caveats: Compared with clonotypes that all four donors shared, non-shared clonotypes had lower generation probabilities.

Genomic DNA from each subset was divided evenly over several immunoSEQ plates. Assay used: immunoSEQ multiplex PCR; TCRdb lists only in-frame clones, some missing. The profile covers 2 million to 2.5 million clones, with 85% to 95% appearing a single time and about 0.39% taken by the ten largest. Per the germline V gene, CDR1 is SGHTA and CDR2 is FQGNSA. This CDR3 is built from 15 residues. The germline V and J ends were trimmed by 8 bases and 1 base, with 15 bases remaining between them. In regard to this clone: Antigen: not known.

Participating donors were healthy, HIV-negative adults free of recent acute infections or vaccinations. J is TRBJ2-1 and V is TRBV7-2, with D tentatively TRBD1 or TRBD2 (5 bases each). The receptor comes from a man younger than 30 in good health. Some clones in this sample may be carry-over from other donors' samples. Sequencing used naive CD4+ T cells from PBMCs. The subset here: CD45RA+ positively selected. CDR3 nucleotides: TGTGCCAGCGGCCCCGGGACGGCATCCTACAATGAGCAGTTCTTC. Encoded protein: CASGPGTASYNEQFF.